This T cell receptor beta chain was sequenced for a study of CXCR3-negative and CXCR3-positive naive CD8 T cells. Study findings and constraints: Compared with CXCR3-negative naive cells, CXCR3-positive naive cells showed more hydrophobic TRB CDR3s. High diversity, comparable across both naive subsets, contrasted with much lower diversity in memory CD8+ cells.

In preparing the TRB cDNA libraries, 5' RACE with UMI labels was used. Each CDR3 protein gets one entry in TCRdb, which reprocessed the 5' RACE reads and gives no DNA. Found here are roughly 50,000 distinct CDR3 sequences; the top ten clones hold around 0.5%. Naive CD8+ T lymphocytes were specified as CD45RO-CCR7+CD27+CD95-. To note about this clonotype: The antigen is undetermined.

The material sequenced was naive CXCR3+ CD8+ T cells from blood. The subset here: CD45RO-CCR7+CD27+CD95- naive CD8+ T cells expressing CXCR3 (TNR3+). The clonotype comes from a human donor in good health. Some clones in this sample may be carry-over from other donors' samples.

CDR3 sequence: CAISESSGASKTGELFF. The chain is built from TRBV10-3 and TRBJ2-2; lacking DNA, the TRBD1 call made by TCRdb goes unchecked. This CDR3 comprises 17 residues. Germline values: CDR1 ENHRY, CDR2 SYGVKD.